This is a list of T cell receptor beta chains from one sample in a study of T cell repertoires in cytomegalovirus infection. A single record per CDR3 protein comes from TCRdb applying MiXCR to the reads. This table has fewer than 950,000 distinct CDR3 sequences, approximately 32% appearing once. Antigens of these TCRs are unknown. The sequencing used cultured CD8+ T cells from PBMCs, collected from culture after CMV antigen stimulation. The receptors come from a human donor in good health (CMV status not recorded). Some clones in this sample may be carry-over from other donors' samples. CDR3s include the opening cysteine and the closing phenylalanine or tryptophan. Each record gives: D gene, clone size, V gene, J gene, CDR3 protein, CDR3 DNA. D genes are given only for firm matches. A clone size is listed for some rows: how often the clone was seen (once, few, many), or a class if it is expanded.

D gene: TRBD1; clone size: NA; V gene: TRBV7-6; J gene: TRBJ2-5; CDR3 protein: CASSKTGDPQETQYF; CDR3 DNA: TGTGCCAGCAGCAAAACAGGGGACCCCCAAGAGACCCAGTACTTC
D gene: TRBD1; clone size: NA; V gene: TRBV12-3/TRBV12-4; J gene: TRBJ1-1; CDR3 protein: CASRADRGHTEAFF; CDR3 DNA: TGTGCCAGCAGGGCGGACAGGGGGCACACTGAAGCTTTCTTT
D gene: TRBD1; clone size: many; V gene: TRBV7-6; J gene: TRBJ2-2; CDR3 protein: CASSLSQGRANTGELFF; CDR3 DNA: TGTGCCAGCAGCTTATCACAGGGGCGAGCGAACACCGGGGAGCTGTTTTTT
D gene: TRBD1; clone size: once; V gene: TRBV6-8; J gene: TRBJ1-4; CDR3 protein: CASSYSGDRVWEKLFF; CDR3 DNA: TGTGCCAGCAGTTACTCGGGCGACAGGGTTTGGGAAAAACTGTTTTTT
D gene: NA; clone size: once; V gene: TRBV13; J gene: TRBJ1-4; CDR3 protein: CASSLRIGRREKLFF; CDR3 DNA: TGTGCCAGCAGCTTAAGGATAGGACGACGAGAAAAACTGTTTTTT
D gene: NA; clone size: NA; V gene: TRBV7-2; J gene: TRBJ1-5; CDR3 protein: CASSPRQNSNQPQHF; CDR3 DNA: TGTGCCAGCAGCCCACGACAGAATAGCAATCAGCCCCAGCATTTT
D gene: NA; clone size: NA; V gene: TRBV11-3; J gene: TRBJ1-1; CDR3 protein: CASSLDRGAYTVAFF; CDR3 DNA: TGTGCCAGCAGCTTAGACCGAGGGGCCTACACTGTAGCTTTCTTT
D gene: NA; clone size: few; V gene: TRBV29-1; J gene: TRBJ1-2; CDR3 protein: CSVEDPYPEKVF; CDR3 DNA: TGCAGCGTTGAAGACCCTTACCCAGAAAAGGTCTTC
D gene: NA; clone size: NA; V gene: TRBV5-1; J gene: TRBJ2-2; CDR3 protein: CASSSYYSGAPANTGELFF; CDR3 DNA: TGCGCCAGCAGCTCCTACTATTCAGGGGCCCCCGCGAACACCGGGGAGCTGTTTTTT
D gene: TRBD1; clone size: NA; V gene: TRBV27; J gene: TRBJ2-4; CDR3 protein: CASSSDRGLDIQYF; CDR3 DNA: TGTGCCAGCAGTTCCGACAGGGGGCTTGACATTCAGTACTTC
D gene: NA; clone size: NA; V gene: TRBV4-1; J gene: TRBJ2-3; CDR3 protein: CASSHWGSTDTQYF; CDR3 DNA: TGCGCCAGCAGCCATTGGGGGAGCACAGATACGCAGTATTTT
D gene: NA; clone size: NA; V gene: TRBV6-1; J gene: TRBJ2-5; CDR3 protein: CASDGKGRSETQYF; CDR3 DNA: TGTGCCAGTGACGGAAAGGGTCGGTCGGAGACCCAGTACTTC
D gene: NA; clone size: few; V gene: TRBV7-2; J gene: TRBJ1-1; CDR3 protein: CASSPWGGPGTEAFF; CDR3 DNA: TGTGCCAGCAGCCCCTGGGGGGGACCGGGCACTGAAGCTTTCTTT
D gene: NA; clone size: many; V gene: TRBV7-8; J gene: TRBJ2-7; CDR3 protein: CASSSPTGDYEQYF; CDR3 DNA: TGTGCCAGCAGCTCTCCTACTGGAGACTACGAGCAGTACTTC
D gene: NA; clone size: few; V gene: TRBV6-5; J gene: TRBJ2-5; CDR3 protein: CASSSTTGPETQYF; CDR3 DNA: TGTGCCAGCAGTTCTACGACAGGCCCAGAGACCCAGTACTTC
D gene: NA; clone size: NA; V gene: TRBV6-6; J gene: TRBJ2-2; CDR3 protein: CASSYSKGFGTGELFF; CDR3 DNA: TGTGCCAGCAGTTACTCGAAAGGGTTTGGCACCGGGGAGCTGTTTTTT
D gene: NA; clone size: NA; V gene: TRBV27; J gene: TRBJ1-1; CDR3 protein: CASSFARGLNTEAFF; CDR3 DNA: TGTGCCAGCAGTTTTGCCAGGGGCCTGAACACTGAAGCTTTCTTT
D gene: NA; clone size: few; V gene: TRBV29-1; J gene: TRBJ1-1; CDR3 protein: CSVAGATEAFF; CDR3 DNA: TGCAGCGTAGCAGGGGCCACTGAAGCTTTCTTT
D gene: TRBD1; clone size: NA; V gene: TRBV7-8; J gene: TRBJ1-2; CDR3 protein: CASSSPADRGAGYTF; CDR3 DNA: TGTGCCAGCAGCTCGCCAGCGGACAGGGGGGCTGGCTACACCTTC
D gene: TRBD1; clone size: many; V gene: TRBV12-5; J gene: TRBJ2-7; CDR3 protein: CASGLRDRLTYEQYF; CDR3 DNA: TGTGCTAGTGGTTTACGGGACAGATTGACCTACGAGCAGTACTTC
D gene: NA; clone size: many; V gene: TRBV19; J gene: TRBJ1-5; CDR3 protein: CASSLRNQPQHF; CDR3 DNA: TGTGCCAGCAGCTTAAGAAATCAGCCCCAGCATTTT
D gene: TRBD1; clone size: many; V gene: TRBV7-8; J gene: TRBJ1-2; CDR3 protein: CASSQTGTGRNGYTF; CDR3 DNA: TGTGCCAGCAGCCAAACCGGGACAGGGAGGAATGGCTACACCTTC
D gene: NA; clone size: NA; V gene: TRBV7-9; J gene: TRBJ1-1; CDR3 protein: CASGPEAFF; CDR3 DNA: TGTGCCAGCGGACCGGAAGCTTTCTTT
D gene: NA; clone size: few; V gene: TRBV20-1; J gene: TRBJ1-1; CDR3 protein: CSASSPLGLTGPTEAFF; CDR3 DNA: TGCAGTGCTAGCTCCCCACTCGGCTTAACAGGGCCGACTGAAGCTTTCTTT
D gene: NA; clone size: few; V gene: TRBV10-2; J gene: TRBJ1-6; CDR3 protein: CASSEPGREYYNSPLHF; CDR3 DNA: TGCGCCAGCAGTGAGCCAGGGAGAGAATACTATAATTCACCCCTCCACTTT
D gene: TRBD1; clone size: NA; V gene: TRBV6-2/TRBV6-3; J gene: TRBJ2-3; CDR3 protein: CASSYRDRESTDTQYF; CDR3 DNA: TGTGCCAGCAGTTACCGGGACAGGGAAAGCACAGATACGCAGTATTTT
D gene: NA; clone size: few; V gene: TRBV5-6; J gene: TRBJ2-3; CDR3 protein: CASSWRGVTSTDTQYF; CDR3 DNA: TGTGCCAGCAGCTGGAGGGGCGTAACTAGCACAGATACGCAGTATTTT
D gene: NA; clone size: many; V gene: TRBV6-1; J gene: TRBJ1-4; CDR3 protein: CASTSPGAEKLFF; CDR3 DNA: TGTGCCAGCACGAGCCCCGGGGCCGAAAAACTGTTTTTT
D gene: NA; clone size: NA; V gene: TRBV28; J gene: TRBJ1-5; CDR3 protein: CASSFIGASNQPQHF; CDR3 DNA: TGTGCCAGCAGTTTCATTGGGGCTAGCAATCAGCCCCAGCATTTT
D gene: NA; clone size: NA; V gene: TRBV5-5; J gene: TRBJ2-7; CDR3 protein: CASSLAGGLPYEQYF; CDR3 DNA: TGTGCCAGCAGCTTGGCCGGGGGACTCCCCTACGAGCAGTACTTC
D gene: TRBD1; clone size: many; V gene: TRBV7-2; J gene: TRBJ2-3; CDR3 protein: CASSLGDRGITDTQYF; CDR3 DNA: TGTGCCAGCAGCTTAGGGGACAGGGGAATTACAGATACGCAGTATTTT
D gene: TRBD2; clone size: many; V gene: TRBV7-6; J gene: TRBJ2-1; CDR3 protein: CASSLVEGLAVYNEQFF; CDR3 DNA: TGTGCCAGCAGCTTAGTCGAGGGACTAGCGGTCTACAATGAGCAGTTCTTC
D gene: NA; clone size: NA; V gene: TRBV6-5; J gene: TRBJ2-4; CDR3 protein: CASSLTRAKNIQYF; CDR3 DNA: TGTGCCAGCAGTCTCACGAGGGCCAAAAACATTCAGTACTTC
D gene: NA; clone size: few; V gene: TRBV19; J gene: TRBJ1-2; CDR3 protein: CASSIPAGDFYGYTF; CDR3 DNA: TGTGCCAGTAGTATTCCGGCAGGCGACTTCTATGGCTACACCTTC
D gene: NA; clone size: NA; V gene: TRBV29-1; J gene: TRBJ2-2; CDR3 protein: CSVRGARTGELFF; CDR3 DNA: TGCAGCGTTCGGGGGGCGCGCACCGGGGAGCTGTTTTTT
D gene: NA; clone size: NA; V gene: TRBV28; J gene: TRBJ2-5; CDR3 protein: CASSFRSAKETQYF; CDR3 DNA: TGTGCCAGCAGTTTCCGGTCAGCAAAAGAGACCCAGTACTTC
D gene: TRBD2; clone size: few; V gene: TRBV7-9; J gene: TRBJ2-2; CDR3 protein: CASNGRTSGHPNTGELFF; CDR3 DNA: TGTGCCAGCAACGGGCGGACTAGCGGGCATCCGAACACCGGGGAGCTGTTTTTT
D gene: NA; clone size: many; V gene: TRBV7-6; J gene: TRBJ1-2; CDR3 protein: CASSSLAGGDYGYTF; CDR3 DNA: TGTGCCAGCAGCTCCCTTGCCGGGGGGGACTATGGCTACACCTTC
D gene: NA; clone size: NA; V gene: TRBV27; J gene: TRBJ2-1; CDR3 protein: CASSLEITGKDEQFF; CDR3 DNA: TGTGCCAGCAGTCTCGAAATCACAGGGAAGGATGAGCAGTTCTTC
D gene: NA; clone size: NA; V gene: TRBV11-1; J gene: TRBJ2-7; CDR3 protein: CASSPTGRVEQYF; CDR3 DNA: TGTGCCAGCAGCCCAACCGGACGGGTAGAGCAGTACTTC
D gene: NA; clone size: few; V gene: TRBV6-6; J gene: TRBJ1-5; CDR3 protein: CASSYSSGSRPRGNQPQHF; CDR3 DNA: TGTGCCAGCAGTTACTCGAGTGGCAGCCGACCCCGGGGCAATCAGCCCCAGCATTTT
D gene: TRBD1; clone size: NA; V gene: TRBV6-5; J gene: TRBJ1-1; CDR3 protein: CASSPSGTANTEAFF; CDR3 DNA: TGTGCCAGCAGCCCCTCGGGGACAGCGAACACTGAAGCTTTCTTT
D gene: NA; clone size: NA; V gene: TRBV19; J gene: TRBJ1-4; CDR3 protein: CASSTDSSLNEKLFF; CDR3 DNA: TGTGCCAGTAGTACCGACAGCTCCCTCAATGAAAAACTGTTTTTT
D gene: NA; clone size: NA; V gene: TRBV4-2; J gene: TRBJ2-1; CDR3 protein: CASSPIRGPNEQFF; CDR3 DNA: TGTGCCAGCAGCCCCATCAGGGGCCCCAATGAGCAGTTCTTC
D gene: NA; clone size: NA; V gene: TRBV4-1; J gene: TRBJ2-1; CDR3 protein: CASSQHANDNEQFF; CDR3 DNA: TGCGCCAGCAGCCAACATGCCAACGACAATGAGCAGTTCTTC
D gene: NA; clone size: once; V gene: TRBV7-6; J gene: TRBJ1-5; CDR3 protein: CASSFMDEGNWQPQHF; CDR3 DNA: TGTGCCAGCAGCTTTATGGATGAGGGGAACTGGCAGCCCCAGCATTTT
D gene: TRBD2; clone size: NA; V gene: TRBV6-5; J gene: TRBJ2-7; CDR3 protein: CASSYGSSGGPLNEQYF; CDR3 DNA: TGTGCCAGCAGTTACGGGTCTAGCGGGGGCCCATTAAATGAGCAGTACTTC
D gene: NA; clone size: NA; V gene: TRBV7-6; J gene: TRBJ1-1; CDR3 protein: CASSLAGPNSEAFF; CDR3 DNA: TGTGCCAGCAGCTTAGCGGGGCCTAACTCTGAAGCTTTCTTT
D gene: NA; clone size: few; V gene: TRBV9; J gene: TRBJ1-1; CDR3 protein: CASSVESQGKAFF; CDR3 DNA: TGTGCCAGCAGCGTAGAAAGTCAGGGAAAAGCTTTCTTT
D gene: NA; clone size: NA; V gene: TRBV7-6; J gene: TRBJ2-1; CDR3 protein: CASSFGVAYNEQFF; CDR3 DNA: TGTGCCAGCAGCTTTGGGGTGGCCTACAATGAGCAGTTCTTC
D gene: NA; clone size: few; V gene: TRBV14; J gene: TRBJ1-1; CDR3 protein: CASSPGPLMNTEAFF; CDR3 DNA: TGTGCCAGCAGCCCGGGACCACTGATGAACACTGAAGCTTTCTTT
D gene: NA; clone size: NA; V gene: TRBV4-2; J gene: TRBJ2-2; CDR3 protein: CASSQDSSWNTGELFF; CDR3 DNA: TGTGCCAGCAGCCAAGATTCTAGCTGGAACACCGGGGAGCTGTTTTTT
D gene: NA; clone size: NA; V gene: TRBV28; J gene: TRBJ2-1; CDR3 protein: CASTFLPGLYDEQFF; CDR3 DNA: TGTGCCAGCACCTTTCTCCCCGGTTTGTACGATGAGCAGTTCTTC
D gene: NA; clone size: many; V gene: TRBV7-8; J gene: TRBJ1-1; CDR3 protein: CASSPEGLSPRTNTEAFF; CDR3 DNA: TGTGCCAGCAGCCCGGAAGGGTTATCTCCCAGGACGAACACTGAAGCTTTCTTT
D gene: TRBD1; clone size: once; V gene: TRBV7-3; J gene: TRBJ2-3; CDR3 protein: CASSSQPGQGLHTQYF; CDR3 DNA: TGTGCCAGCAGCTCGCAGCCGGGACAGGGTCTCCATACGCAGTATTTT
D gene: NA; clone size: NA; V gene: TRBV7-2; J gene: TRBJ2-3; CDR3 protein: CASSLVQLDTQYF; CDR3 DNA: TGTGCCAGCAGCTTAGTCCAGTTAGATACGCAGTATTTT
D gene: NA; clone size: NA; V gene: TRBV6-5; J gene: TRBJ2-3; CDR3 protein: CASSYSTATASTDTQYF; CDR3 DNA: TGTGCCAGCAGTTACTCGACGGCGACAGCTAGCACAGATACGCAGTATTTT
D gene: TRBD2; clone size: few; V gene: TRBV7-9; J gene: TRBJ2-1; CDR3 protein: CASSISTSGTGNNEQFF; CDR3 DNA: TGTGCCAGCAGCATATCGACTAGCGGGACAGGGAACAATGAGCAGTTCTTC
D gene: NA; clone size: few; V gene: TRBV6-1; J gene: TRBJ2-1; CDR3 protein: CASRGPIFSSDNEQFF; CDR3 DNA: TGTGCCAGCAGGGGGCCGATCTTTTCTAGCGACAATGAGCAGTTCTTC